The sequence of this T cell receptor beta chain was determined in a study of T cells in localized non-small cell lung cancer. Findings and caveats of the study: There were a median roughly 59 of the top 100 tumor clones appearing in adjacent lung. Greater blood T cell density accompanied longer overall survival.

Per the germline V gene, CDR1 is GTSNPN and CDR2 is SVGIG (reference sequence). CDR3 size: 14 residues. Trimming took 2 bases from V and 3 from J, leaving 10 bases between them. Generated by immunoSEQ multiplex PCR, the TCRdb table keeps only in-frame clones and is missing some. The table lists around 2,900 clones, about 23% of them singletons. This clone has only a few counts. No antigen is known for it. The sequencing used lung tumor tissue, collected before any cancer treatment. The TCR comes from a man between 40 and 75 years old with stage I lung adenocarcinoma. The gene calls are TRBV30 and TRBJ1-4, with a tentative D call TRBD1 (6 bases). The CDR3: CAWSIGGPNEKLFF. CDR3 nucleotides: TGTGCCTGGAGTATAGGGGGGCCTAATGAAAAACTGTTTTTT.